This TCR beta chain is drawn from a study of OX40 agonist ivuxolimab in advanced cancers. Looking at the study overall: Patients received ivuxolimab, an agonistic anti-OX40 (CD134) antibody. Cancers in dose escalation were hepatocellular, melanoma, renal cell and head and neck. A mean age of approximately 64 years, range roughly 20 to 90, was recorded, and 70% to 85% were male.

Concerning this clone: Its antigen is unidentified.

V lost 3 bases to trimming and J lost 6 bases; unmatched junction nucleotides: 7. CDR3 size: 14 residues. Per the germline V gene, CDR1 is LNHDA and CDR2 is SQIVND (reference sequence). Study-wide points: Compared with CD4+, CD8+ T cells on average had more expanded clones.

Here immunoSEQ multiplex PCR was the method, and the copy in TCRdb shows in-frame clones only, minus some. The data hold under 80,000 clones, with approximately 86% observed a single time. This chain uses TRBV19 with TRBJ1-2; 7 nucleotides match TRBD1. The sample was CD4+ or CD8+ T cells sorted from blood, taken in a trial of the OX40 agonist ivuxolimab. The TCR comes from an adult with an advanced solid tumor such as melanoma, head and neck, liver or kidney cancer. The CDR3 DNA reads TGTGCCAGTAGTATTCTACTAGGGGGCAATGGCTACACCTTC. This encodes CASSILLGGNGYTF.